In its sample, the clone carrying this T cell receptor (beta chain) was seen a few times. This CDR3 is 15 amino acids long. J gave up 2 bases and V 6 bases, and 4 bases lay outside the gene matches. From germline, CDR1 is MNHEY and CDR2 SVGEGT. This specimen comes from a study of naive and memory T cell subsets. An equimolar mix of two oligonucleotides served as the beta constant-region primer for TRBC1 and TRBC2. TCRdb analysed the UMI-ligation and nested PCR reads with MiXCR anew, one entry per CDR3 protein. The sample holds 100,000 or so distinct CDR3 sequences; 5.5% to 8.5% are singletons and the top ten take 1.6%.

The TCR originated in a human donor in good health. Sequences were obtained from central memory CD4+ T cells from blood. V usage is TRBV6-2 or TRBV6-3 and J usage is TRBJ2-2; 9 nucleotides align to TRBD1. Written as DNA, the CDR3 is TGTGCCAGCAGACGACAGGGGGGAAACACCGGGGAGCTGTTTTTT. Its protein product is CASRRQGGNTGELFF.